A single sample is the source of the 20 T cell receptor beta chains below, sequenced in a study of T cell clusters in autoimmune cytopenias. One tube held mixed TRB-A and TRB-B primer pools for touch-down PCR. One entry per CDR3 protein, without DNA, is what TCRdb gives after re-calling the multiplex PCR reads. The sample table includes around 8,000 distinct CDR3 sequences. Tens of thousands of genome equivalents of blood DNA were amplified for TRB. Specimen: peripheral blood. These receptors were obtained from a human donor with an autoimmune cytopenia or autoimmune hepatitis (not recorded which).

CDR3 residues: CASSLGTLRTGGSTDTQYF. The chain uses TRBV5-1 and TRBJ2-3; the TCRdb call, TRBD1, lacks DNA for checking. The CDR3 has 19 amino acids. Germline CDR1 and CDR2: SGHRS and YFSETQ. The entire variable domain, with the rest obtained from reference TRBV5-1 and TRBJ2-3, is as follows: KAGVTQTPRYLIKTRGQQVTLSCSPISGHRSVSWYQQTPGQGLQFLFEYFSETQRNKGNFPGRFSGRQFSNSRSEMNVSTLELGDSALYLCASSLGTLRTGGSTDTQYFGPGTRLTVL.

This clonotype registers medium-sized by frequency. The CDR3 loop reads CASSMRGRAYGYTF. The chain employs TRBV19 and TRBJ1-2; with no DNA, the TCRdb D assignment of TRBD1 cannot be verified. This CDR3 has 14 residues. In germline, CDR1 is LNHDA, CDR2 SQIVND (reference sequence). Together with reference TRBV19 and TRBJ1-2, the CDR3 gives the full variable domain: DGGITQSPKYLFRKEGQNVTLSCEQNLNHDAMYWYRQDPGQGLRLIYYSQIVNDFQKGDIAEGYSVSREKKESFPLTVTSAQKNPTAFYLCASSMRGRAYGYTFGSGTRLTVV.

Considering frequency, this clonotype is medium-sized. CDR3 loop: CASSGMGYPRDTIYF. The rearrangement uses TRBV6-5 and TRBJ1-3. CDR3 size: 15 residues. The V gene's germline CDR1 is MNHEY and CDR2 SVGAGI.

By frequency, this clonotype registers medium-sized. The chain employs TRBV5-5 and TRBJ1-2; TCRdb selects TRBD1, and the lack of DNA leaves this call unchecked. This CDR3 comprises 15 residues. Germline V gene data show CDR1 as SGHKS and CDR2 as YYEKEE (reference sequence). CDR3 amino acids: CASSLETGDNYGYTF.

V gene TRBV6-1 combines with J gene TRBJ2-3; without DNA, the TCRdb call of TRBD1 cannot be checked. Germline V CDR1 and CDR2: MNHNS, SASEGT. There are 14 residues in the CDR3. This CDR3 is CASRWGLGEDTQYF.

The chain recombines TRBV18 with TRBJ1-5; absent DNA, TCRdb's TRBD1 call cannot be checked. The CDR3 consists of 15 residues. The germline CDR1 and CDR2 sequences are KGHSH and LQKENI. CDR3: CASSSLQGIRQPQHF.

CDR3 sequence reads: CASSKTEGNTIYF. The genes are TRBV12-3 or TRBV12-4 and TRBJ1-3; the D gene TCRdb calls, TRBD1, cannot be checked with no DNA. This CDR3 region has 13 residues.

Judged by frequency, this clonotype is medium-sized (0.01 to 0.1%). This rearrangement joins TRBV19 to TRBJ1-1; the D gene TCRdb calls, TRBD1, cannot be checked with no DNA. Germline-derived CDR1 and CDR2 are LNHDA and SQIVND (reference sequence). The CDR3 contains 14 residues. CDR3 loop: CASRNPGRYTEAFF.

This clonotype is medium-sized by frequency. The chain has TRBV19 and TRBJ2-2; TCRdb returns TRBD2, unconfirmable since there is no DNA. The CDR3 has 15 residues. Germline loops: CDR1 LNHDA, CDR2 SQIVND (reference sequence). CDR3 sequence reads: CASSPGLGRTGELFF.

Considering frequency, this clonotype is medium-sized. This chain uses TRBV6-5 with TRBJ2-7; no DNA is available, so the TRBD1 call from TCRdb remains unchecked. Germline CDR1 reads MNHEY; CDR2 reads SVGAGI. There are 13 residues in the CDR3. The CDR3: CASIWDRGYEQYF.

J is TRBJ1-2 and V is TRBV6-5; with no DNA, the TCRdb D assignment of TRBD1 cannot be verified. CDR3 length: 17 residues. Germline V CDR1 and CDR2: MNHEY, SVGAGI. This CDR3 reads CASSLGPGQPSDYGYTF.

Its frequency marks this clonotype as medium-sized. This sequence joins TRBV5-4 and TRBJ2-1. Germline loops: CDR1 SGHNT, CDR2 YYREEE (reference sequence). CDR3 length: 13 residues. The CDR3 region is CASSGVGSNEQFF.

CDR3 region: CASSPGTGSEKLFF. The genes are TRBV5-1 and TRBJ1-4; the D call from TCRdb, TRBD1, cannot be confirmed without DNA. The CDR3 length is 14 residues. CDR1 SGHRS and CDR2 YFSETQ come from the germline V gene.

This clonotype is labeled medium-sized (0.01 to 0.1%) based on frequency. The chain combines TRBV6-5 with TRBJ2-1; TCRdb outputs TRBD1, but without DNA this stays unchecked. Germline CDR1 MNHEY, CDR2 SVGAGI. The CDR3 has 15 residues. The CDR3 loop reads CASRTAGTPYNEQFF.

J is TRBJ1-2 and V is TRBV27; TCRdb selects TRBD1, and the lack of DNA leaves this call unchecked. The CDR3 spans 15 residues. CDR1 and CDR2 (germline): MNHEY, SMNVEV (reference sequence). CDR3 sequence reads: CASSSQMTGGGGYTF.

This clonotype is deemed medium-sized by its frequency. CDR3 amino acids: CASSRTGDSPLHF. The chain has TRBV18 and TRBJ1-6; TCRdb lists TRBD1, though no DNA is available to test this call. CDR3 length equals 13 residues. CDR1 is KGHSH and CDR2 is LQKENI in the germline V gene.

This chain links TRBV12-3 or TRBV12-4 with TRBJ1-5. This CDR3 is 14 amino acids long. The CDR3 region is CASSLWGGNQPQHF.

The V call is TRBV6-5, the J call TRBJ2-7; TCRdb's D call of TRBD2 is untestable without DNA. The germline V gene has CDR1 MNHEY and CDR2 SVGAGI. The CDR3 loop spans 15 amino acids. The CDR3 here is CASRRRESGYYEQYF.

The V call is TRBV18, the J call TRBJ1-1; TCRdb lists TRBD1, though no DNA is available to test this call. The CDR3 extends over 14 amino acids. Germline-derived CDR1 and CDR2 are KGHSH and LQKENI. CDR3 residues: CASSPRQGYTEAFF.

The J gene is TRBJ2-7, the V gene TRBV12-3 or TRBV12-4; the D call of TRBD1 rests on TCRdb alone, since no DNA is present to check it. The CDR3 runs to 14 residues. CDR3 residues: CASVRTGERDEQYF.